A selection of T cell receptor beta chains follows, all from one sample in a study of blood T cell repertoires in COVID-19. Sequencing was performed with immunoSEQ multiplex PCR; in TCRdb, only in-frame clones are kept and a portion is missing. Seen here are 330,000 or so clones, roughly 84% observed once, and the top ten hold 3%. The sequencing input was PBMCs or T cells enriched from blood (not recorded which). These receptors were collected from a woman aged 30 to 39 who had recovered from COVID-19. Both conserved end residues are part of each CDR3. D genes are given only for firm matches. Expanded clones get a size class; other rows say once, few or many, or leave the size out.

>.|TRBJ1-2|TRBV19|TRBD1
CASSPFSQGLNYGYTF
TGTGCCAGTAGCCCCTTCTCACAGGGGCTTAACTATGGCTACACCTTC
>once|TRBJ2-1|TRBV10-2|.
CASSESGGGEQFF
TGCGCCAGCAGTGAGTCGGGGGGAGGTGAGCAGTTCTTC
>few|TRBJ1-1|TRBV15|.
CATSKREGNTEAFF
TGTGCCACCAGCAAACGGGAGGGGAACACTGAAGCTTTCTTT
>.|TRBJ1-1|TRBV18|.
CASSPPDSMNTEAFF
TGTGCCAGCTCACCTCCGGACAGTATGAACACTGAAGCTTTCTTT
>.|TRBJ2-1|TRBV28|TRBD1
CASSLWTGGRNEQFF
TGTGCCAGCAGTTTGTGGACAGGGGGACGTAATGAGCAGTTCTTC
>.|TRBJ2-3|TRBV7-9|TRBD2
CASSGSGTSTTDTQYF
TGTGCCAGCAGCGGGTCCGGGACTAGCACCACAGATACGCAGTATTTT
>.|TRBJ1-3|TRBV6-5|.
CASSRDFSSGNTIYF
TGTGCCAGCAGCCGGGACTTCAGCTCTGGAAACACCATATATTTT
>.|TRBJ2-1|TRBV5-1|TRBD1
CASKVGDSNYNEQFF
TGCGCCAGCAAAGTCGGGGACAGTAACTACAATGAGCAGTTCTTC
>.|TRBJ1-2|TRBV5-1|.
CASSLLSGADYGYTF
TGCGCCAGCAGCTTGTTATCAGGGGCTGACTATGGCTACACCTTC
>.|TRBJ2-1|TRBV5-1|.
CASSDSSYNEQFF
TGCGCCAGCAGCGACAGCTCCTACAATGAGCAGTTCTTC
>.|TRBJ1-3|TRBV5-1|.
CASSLGTAGNTIYF
TGCGCCAGCAGCTTGGGTACAGCTGGAAACACCATATATTTT
>.|TRBJ2-2|TRBV7-7|TRBD2
CASSGLAGGTGELFF
TGTGCTAGCAGCGGTTTAGCGGGAGGGACCGGGGAGCTGTTTTTT
>.|TRBJ2-2|TRBV2|TRBD1
CASRVQGARYTGELFF
TGTGCCAGCAGGGTGCAGGGGGCGCGGTACACCGGGGAGCTGTTTTTT
>.|TRBJ1-2|TRBV28|TRBD1
CASTTGGGYGYTF
TGTGCCAGCACGACAGGGGGAGGCTATGGCTACACCTTC
>.|TRBJ2-7|TRBV3-1/TRBV3-2|.
CASSQATASYEQYF
TGTGCCAGCAGCCAAGCGACAGCCTCCTACGAGCAGTACTTC
>.|TRBJ2-1|TRBV2|.
CASSEEGGTVSYNEQFF
TGTGCCAGCAGTGAAGAAGGAGGGACAGTCTCCTACAATGAGCAGTTCTTC
>once|TRBJ1-4|TRBV10-3|TRBD1
CAIRPGQDEKLFF
TGTGCCATCAGACCGGGACAGGATGAAAAACTGTTTTTT
>.|TRBJ2-5|TRBV6-1|TRBD2
CASSGVVAGGKQETQYF
TGTGCCAGCAGTGGGGTAGTAGCGGGGGGAAAGCAAGAGACCCAGTACTTC
>.|TRBJ1-2|TRBV7-9|.
CASSSAVGNGYTF
TGTGCCAGCAGCTCGGCAGTCGGGAATGGCTACACCTTC
>once|TRBJ2-7|TRBV5-1|TRBD1
CASSSRQGAPTEQYF
TGCGCCAGCAGCTCAAGACAGGGAGCCCCTACGGAGCAGTACTTC
>.|TRBJ1-1|TRBV2|TRBD1
CASGGTENTEAFF
TGTGCCAGCGGTGGGACAGAAAACACTGAAGCTTTCTTT
>.|TRBJ2-5|TRBV28|.
CASSPGWPGFYF
TGTGCCAGCAGTCCCGGCTGGCCCGGGTTCTACTTC
>.|TRBJ1-2|TRBV15|.
CATSRDRDTNYGYTF
TGTGCCACCAGCAGAGACCGGGACACTAACTATGGCTACACCTTC
>.|TRBJ1-1|TRBV6-5|.
CATEVLLNTEAFF
TGTGCCACCGAGGTTCTACTGAACACTGAAGCTTTCTTT
>once|TRBJ1-1|TRBV18|TRBD1
CASSRDRNEAFF
TGTGCCAGCTCCCGGGACAGAAATGAAGCTTTCTTT
>few|TRBJ2-3|TRBV6-5|.
CASSYRTDNTDTQYF
TGTGCCAGCAGTTATAGGACTGACAACACAGATACGCAGTATTTT
>few|TRBJ2-1|TRBV11-1|.
CASSLARTTYNEQFF
TGTGCCAGCAGCTTAGCTAGGACTACCTACAATGAGCAGTTCTTC
>.|TRBJ1-2|TRBV7-9|TRBD1
CASSLAWDRAPQGYTF
TGTGCCAGCAGCTTAGCATGGGACAGGGCACCCCAGGGCTACACCTTC
>.|TRBJ2-7|TRBV5-5|TRBD1
CASRYGQGGYEQYF
TGTGCCAGCAGATATGGACAGGGGGGCTACGAGCAGTACTTC
>.|TRBJ2-5|TRBV6-5|TRBD2
CATYQAGGQETQYF
TGTGCCACCTACCAAGCGGGGGGCCAGGAGACCCAGTACTTC
>.|TRBJ1-4|TRBV11-2|.
CASSPWQDEKLFF
TGTGCCAGCAGCCCCTGGCAGGATGAAAAACTGTTTTTT